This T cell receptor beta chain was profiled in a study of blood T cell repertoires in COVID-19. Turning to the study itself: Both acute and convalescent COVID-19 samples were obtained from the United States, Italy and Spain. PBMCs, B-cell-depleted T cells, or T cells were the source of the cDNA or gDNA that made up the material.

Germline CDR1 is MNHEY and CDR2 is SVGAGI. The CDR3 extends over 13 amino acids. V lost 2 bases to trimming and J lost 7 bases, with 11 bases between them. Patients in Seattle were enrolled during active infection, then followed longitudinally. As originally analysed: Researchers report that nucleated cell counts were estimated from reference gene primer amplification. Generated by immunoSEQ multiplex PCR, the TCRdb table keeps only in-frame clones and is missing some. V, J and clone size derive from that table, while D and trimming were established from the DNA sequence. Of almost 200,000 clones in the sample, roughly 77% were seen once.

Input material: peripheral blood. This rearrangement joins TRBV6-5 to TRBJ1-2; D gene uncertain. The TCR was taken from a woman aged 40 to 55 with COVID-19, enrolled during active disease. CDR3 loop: CASSYIWAGGYTF. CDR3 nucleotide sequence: TGTGCCAGCAGTTACATTTGGGCGGGTGGCTACACCTTC.